This T cell receptor (beta chain) is drawn from a study of cytomegalovirus exposure and HLA in healthy donors (TCRdb year 2017). For the wider study: In an earlier analysis of several hundred of the donors, 276 Gb of sequence data and roughly 100 million unique TCR beta sequences from 150 million to 200 million T cells were reported. Around 300 gigabases of sequencing data and 70 million to 100 million unique TCR sequences were included in an early release covering about 600 HLA-typed donors. The genetic ancestry cluster associated with self-reported Caucasian donors included 65% to 90% of the roughly 360 genotyped donors. The study aimed to test whether signatures of past pathogen exposure could be identified by cataloging public T cell receptors. The study profiled the T cell repertoires of 550 to 700 subjects by immunosequencing and related them to cytomegalovirus serostatus. Besides the first cohort of approximately 670 subjects, a separate validation cohort made up of over 100 different subjects was used. High-throughput TCR immunosequencing, statistical association of individual TCRs with disease status, and machine learning were combined to predict cytomegalovirus infection status. To study patterns of TCR occurrence, a later analysis re-analyzed previously published TCR beta repertoires from 500 to 850 donors and added high-resolution HLA genotyping. Rather than drawing on any new phenotypic data, the later analysis identified candidate immune exposures from TCR beta sequences and the way those sequences occurred across donors. An earlier analysis of roughly 580 of the donors used high-throughput TCR beta sequencing to judge whether each TCR beta V gene segment behaved as functional or pseudogenic. Donor age, sex, ethnicity and CMV serostatus were compiled alongside the repertoire data. Genome-wide SNP genotypes for about 65% of the roughly 700 donors were used in a later genetic analysis, which treated that subset as a discovery cohort. Every repertoire in the discovery cohort had been generated on one and the same sequencing platform. Class I and class II HLA loci were covered by the typing at four-digit resolution. Typing coverage differed by locus: A, B, C, DRB1 and DQB1 were typed in about 620-630 donors, DQA1 in about 560, DPA1 in 600 to 610, and DPB1 in just under 490. About five DR-DQ haplotypes were treated as single units for association and clustering because of strong linkage in the cohort. Among under 450 genotyped donors of the cohort, an average of approximately 230,000 unique TCR beta nucleotide sequences were sequenced per donor, roughly 20% of them non-productive. Overall study results and their limits: Most CMV-associated TCR beta chains appeared to be HLA-restricted in a later analysis, and the HLA associations seemed to be driven largely by CMV exposure. The study gave a list of 150 to 200 TCR beta chains associated with cytomegalovirus. A later analysis reported that several top co-occurrence clusters appeared linked to parvovirus B19, influenza, CMV and Epstein-Barr virus. A further reported finding was that TCR beta sequences accurately predicted the HLA-A and HLA-B alleles for most subjects in the first cohort. HLA typing was unavailable for some donors at each locus, so association tests used only the typed subset. A group of highly shared sequence variants was considered likely to be a technical artifact of the sequencing pipeline. In a later analysis, 15,000 to 20,000 TCR beta sequences were associated with specific HLA alleles at a false discovery rate of 0.05. Compared with equally common non-associated chains, HLA-associated TCR beta chains in a later analysis were more clonally expanded and had lower generation probabilities. Strong co-occurrence of HLA alleles, especially DR and DQ, made assigning TCR associations to individual alleles difficult. In an earlier analysis of about 550 of the donors, most TCR beta V segments were observed in productive rearrangements about 87% or about 30% of the time, broadly matching IMGT annotations. In both the original and validation cohorts, the classifier was reported to diagnose cytomegalovirus status with high specificity and sensitivity. Most TCR sequences were seen in very few donors, while some public TCRs were found in many individuals. Only TCR beta chains were sequenced in this cohort, and the absence of alpha or paired-chain data limited detectable features. Presence/absence analyses assumed roughly uniform sequencing depth across donors, an assumption that may not hold. The earlier analysis of nearly 600 of the donors excluded roughly 17 rarely observed V segments, including chromosome 9 orphons, because counts were too low. A later analysis found that TCR association rates varied across HLA loci, with DRB1 alleles showing the most associated TCRs and HLA-C alleles the fewest. In vitro tests confirmed that a few of the cytomegalovirus-associated TCR beta chains recognize cytomegalovirus antigens. A later genetic analysis reported fewer N-insertions in productive TCRs among donors in an Asian-associated ancestry cluster than the approximately 670-donor mean. Immune exposure information for the cohort was limited to CMV serostatus. Correlated functional status among segregating V segments might reflect linkage disequilibrium, but an unknown experimental factor could not be ruled out. The authors suggested that the approach could potentially be extended to other disease states and immunological phenotypes. In a later genetic analysis, a missense DCLRE1C variant was associated with V-gene and J-gene trimming of TCR beta chains, and the association was replicated in an independent cohort.

Points on this clone: Its antigen is not yet known. No quality values exist for individual bases; no much larger clone is one base distant.

The cohort was made up of 650 to 700 healthy bone marrow donors. All cohort members were sampled while nominally healthy, although unrecorded immune exposures were likely present. The donor was CMV seronegative and belonged to the group of over 300 seronegative cohort members. Every donor gave a peripheral blood sample, and the peripheral blood mononuclear cells from that sample were used for TCR beta sequencing. Genomic DNA was extracted from the blood cell samples with the Qiagen DNeasy Blood Extraction Kit. The library relied on the immunoSEQ multiplex PCR assay. A mixture of 60 forward primers for TCR Vbeta segments and 13 reverse primers for TCR Jbeta segments was used in the multiplex PCR. The CDR3 region of rearranged TCR beta genes was amplified from genomic DNA with a multiplex PCR assay. The amplified TCR beta libraries were sequenced on the Illumina HiSeq System as 87-base-pair reads. The paper's data handling went like this. Across the 670 or so repertoires, a later analysis counted roughly 84 million unique TCR beta chains, 9.5 million to 12 million of which were shared by at least two donors. A nearest-neighbor algorithm error-corrected the raw reads and collapsed the reads into unique sequences, merging closely related sequences to remove PCR and sequencing errors. CDR3 sequences were aligned to IMGT reference sequences to assign V, D and J gene segments. For a sequence to be retained, a match of at least six nucleotides was required to both a V gene segment and a J gene segment. A rearrangement counted as productive if the CDR3 had no stop codons and remained in frame with V and J, and every other rearrangement counted as non-productive. CDR3 was defined by IMGT convention, running from the second conserved V-encoded cysteine to the conserved J-encoded phenylalanine. The earlier analysis of 500 to 750 of the donors excluded any sequence lacking an unambiguous match to a single V gene segment. An earlier analysis of several hundred of the donors called V segments functional above 56.7% productive rearrangements and segregating when the between-donor standard deviation exceeded 5%. A statistical classification framework was developed to diagnose cytomegalovirus status using the catalog of TCR beta chain sequences. A later analysis assigned V and J genes by comparing TCR nucleotide sequences with IMGT/GENE-DB human TR gene sequences. The TCRdist pipeline was used in a later analysis to assign CDR3 sequences and most-parsimonious VDJ recombination scenarios. A later analysis defined each TCR beta chain by its CDR3 amino acid sequence plus V-gene family, and excluded reads lacking a unique V-gene family. A later analysis removed 592 highly shared, low-generation-probability nucleotide sequences to deal with suspected cross-contamination and a sequencing artifact. In a later analysis, a clonal expansion index was calculated for each public chain from normalized within-repertoire ranks of inferred template counts. A later analysis computed generation probabilities with a VDJ recombination model fitted to out-of-frame rearrangements, and checked the results against IGoR. A later analysis scored TCR-TCR, TCR-HLA and TCR-CMV co-occurrence with hypergeometric tests, applying a repertoire-size bias correction to TCR pairs. In a later analysis, false discovery rates were estimated by permuting HLA or CMV assignments 20 times. In a later analysis, co-occurring TCRs were grouped using DBSCAN, with TCRdist sequence similarity added in when clustering inside HLA-allele-positive subsets. Co-occurrence clustering excluded repertoires with fewer than 30,000 or more than 120,000 public chains, plus five with anomalous nucleotide sharing. Imported from immuneACCESS, the table was reduced by TCRdb to in-frame sequences with V and J called. These copies leave out some clones; in studies compared against another copy, an unresolved V gene accounts for under half, and the cause of the remainder is not known. For V, J and clone size, that table is used; D and trimming come from the DNA. The sample profile shows over 100,000 clones; about 70% of them were found once. The top ten constitute roughly 0.87% of the sample.

The sample was PBMCs. This sequence originates from a woman aged 25 to 39 in good health and CMV-seronegative.

The DNA is as follows: TGTGCCAGCAGTTACTCTGTAGGGGGCTTCTACGAGCAGTACTTC. Its amino acids are CASSYSVGGFYEQYF. The rearranged chain carries TRBV6-6 and TRBJ2-7; 7 bases in the junction line up with TRBD1. According to the germline V gene (reference sequence), CDR1 reads MNHNY and CDR2 reads SVGAGI. The germline V and J ends show losses of 0 bases and 3 bases respectively, and no gene match explains 5 bases of the junction. Inclusive of the bounding cysteine and phenylalanine, the CDR3 is 15 residues long. Only CDR3 DNA remains: 45 bases, in frame from the first base.